These 28 T cell receptor beta chains share one sample of origin, sequenced in a study of response to subunit inactivated influenza vaccine. Via MiXCR, TCRdb re-called the RT-PCR reads, giving one row per CDR3 protein. The sample contains 650,000 to 800,000 distinct CDR3 sequences, around 20% of which appear only once. This sample comprised PBMCs from blood, obtained more than 4 days after vaccination. Source of these receptors: a man between 45 and 60 years old who received an inactivated influenza vaccine.

This chain uses TRBV6-2 or TRBV6-3 with TRBJ2-1; TRBD1 aligns across 8 bases. This CDR3 region has 15 residues. Germline trimming cut 6 bases from V and 2 bases from J; bases unmatched to any gene: 6. Per germline, CDR1 MNHEY and CDR2 SVGEGT. The CDR3 here is CASRRRTGTYNEQFF. CDR3 nucleotides: TGTGCCAGCAGAAGGAGGACAGGGACCTACAATGAGCAGTTCTTC.

This chain joins TRBV29-1 and TRBJ2-7; D gene ambiguous. Germline lookup yields CDR1 SQVTM and CDR2 ANQGSEA. The germline V and J ends were trimmed by 5 bases and 5 bases, with 13 bases remaining between them. The CDR3 spans 12 residues. The CDR3: CSVRVPSDEQYF. In DNA, the CDR3 is TGCAGCGTTAGAGTACCGAGCGACGAGCAGTACTTC.

V and J are TRBV20-1 and TRBJ2-1; no firm D call. Germline V gene data show CDR1 as DFQATT and CDR2 as SNEGSKA (reference sequence). This CDR3 is 11 amino acids long. The germline V and J ends were trimmed by 3 bases and 5 bases, with 5 bases remaining between them. The CDR3 DNA is TGCAGTGCTAGCCCAGACAATGAGCAGTTCTTC. Residues: CSASPDNEQFF.

There are a few counts of this clonotype. V gene TRBV5-1 combines with J gene TRBJ2-7; 7 bases agree with TRBD1. From germline, CDR1 is SGHRS and CDR2 YFSETQ. The CDR3 runs to 15 residues. Trimming cost V 4 bases and J 0 bases; bases outside gene matches: 7. As DNA, the CDR3 is TGCGCCAGCAGCCCCCGGACAGGCGTCTCCTACGAGCAGTACTTC. Amino acids: CASSPRTGVSYEQYF.

The CDR3 here is CASSLPGLGGYTF. The CDR3 coding sequence is TGTGCCAGCAGCTTACCGGGATTGGGTGGCTACACCTTC. The chain combines TRBV7-9 with TRBJ1-2, with D hard to call. Per germline, CDR1 SEHNR and CDR2 FQNEAQ (reference sequence). Trimming pared 2 bases from V and 7 bases from J, leaving 11 bases between. The CDR3 totals 13 residues.

This clonotype was seen a few times. The rearrangement uses TRBV20-1 and TRBJ2-7; D remains unclear. Per the germline V gene, CDR1 is DFQATT and CDR2 is SNEGSKA (reference sequence). This CDR3 has 15 amino acids. Trimming shortened V by 0 bases and J by 2 bases, and 14 bases separated the two germline ends. CDR3 region: CSAREPSRAAYEQYF. As DNA, the CDR3 is TGCAGTGCTAGAGAACCTTCTCGGGCAGCCTACGAGCAGTACTTC.

This clonotype was picked up a small number of times. V is TRBV20-1 and J is TRBJ2-5, with TRBD2 matching over 8 bases. In germline, CDR1 is DFQATT, CDR2 SNEGSKA (reference sequence). The CDR3 runs to 17 residues. V shed 3 bases and J 5 bases; nucleotides not matched to a gene: 17. The CDR3 DNA sequence: TGCAGTGCTAGGGGTTATCCGGGGACTAGAATTTTGGAGACCCAGTACTTC. This encodes CSARGYPGTRILETQYF.

This clonotype has only a few counts. The V call is TRBV5-5, the J call TRBJ2-3; D is perhaps TRBD1 (5 bases). Looked up from germline, CDR1 is SGHKS and CDR2 is YYEKEE (reference sequence). V was trimmed by 3 bases and J by 2 bases, leaving 13 bases between them. The CDR3 runs to 15 residues. CDR3 region: CASSSPTVATDTQYF. CDR3 DNA sequence: TGTGCCAGCAGCTCTCCGACAGTTGCCACAGATACGCAGTATTTT.

As concerns this clonotype: Relative to the germline gene, one junction end is altered; a read error may explain this. V is TRBV6-2 or TRBV6-3 and J is TRBJ1-3, with D unresolved. The germline CDR1 and CDR2 sequences are MNHEY and SVGEGT. The CDR3 is 12 amino acids. The CDR3 sequence: CASSPSGYTIYF. The CDR3 region has the DNA TGTGCCAGCAGCCCGAGTGGATACACCATATATTTT.

The chain uses TRBV6-2 or TRBV6-3 and TRBJ2-7; 9 bases line up with TRBD1. Germline CDR1 is MNHEY and CDR2 is SVGEGT. V shed 3 bases, J shed 11 bases, and the junction held 8 bases outside the gene matches. There are 13 residues in the CDR3. CDR3 protein: CASSYAGQGLEYF. The CDR3 region has the DNA TGTGCCAGCAGTTATGCGGGACAGGGATTGGAGTACTTC.

This clonotype was seen at least ten times. V gene TRBV5-1 combines with J gene TRBJ2-1; D call uncertain. CDR1 is SGHRS and CDR2 is YFSETQ in the germline V gene. The CDR3 has 15 residues. V was cut by 0 bases and J by 0 bases, with 7 bases left in between. The CDR3 bases are TGCGCCAGCAGCTTGGGGCCTCGCTCCTACAATGAGCAGTTCTTC. The encoded protein is CASSLGPRSYNEQFF.

The V gene is TRBV7-2, the J gene TRBJ2-4; 8 bases map to TRBD1. J gave up 9 bases and V 4 bases, and 8 bases lay outside the gene matches. CDR1 is SGHTA, CDR2 FQGNSA, per germline. The length of the CDR3 is 14 residues. The CDR3 DNA sequence: TGTGCCAGCAGCTCCAGGACAGGGCCGATCATTCAGTACTTC. It encodes CASSSRTGPIIQYF.

This clonotype was seen a handful of times. The genes are TRBV12-3 or TRBV12-4 and TRBJ1-5; D is unclear. The CDR3 runs to 16 residues. Deletions cut 2 bases from V and 0 bases from J, with 11 bases between. DNA of the CDR3: TGTGCCAGCAGTTTATCTTGGACGGATAGCAATCAGCCCCAGCATTTT. It specifies CASSLSWTDSNQPQHF.

The DNA for the CDR3 is TGCAGTGCAACAAACAGGGGGCGAAGAGAGACCCAGTACTTC. It yields the protein CSATNRGRRETQYF. This rearrangement joins TRBV20-1 to TRBJ2-5; 9 bases fit TRBD1. The trim removed 6 bases at V and 4 bases at J, leaving 9 bases unmatched. The germline V gene has CDR1 DFQATT and CDR2 SNEGSKA (reference sequence). This CDR3 has 14 residues.

This clonotype was observed a handful of times. The chain carries TRBV10-3 and TRBJ2-1; tentatively, D is TRBD1 (7 bases). V lost 0 bases and J 9 bases, leaving 18 bases between the germline ends. The CDR3 consists of 16 residues. CDR1 ENHRY and CDR2 SYGVKD come from the germline V gene. The CDR3 coding sequence is TGTGCCATCAGTGAGTCCGGGCAGGGGGGAAAGAGTGAGCAGTTCTTC. Its protein is CAISESGQGGKSEQFF.

This clonotype was counted between two and nine times. J is TRBJ2-2 and V is TRBV12-3 or TRBV12-4; TRBD2 agrees at 11 bases. J lost 1 base, V lost 1 base, and 5 bases had no gene match. The CDR3 is made up of 18 amino acids. The CDR3: CASSLVTSGVLNTGELFF. CDR3 in DNA: TGTGCCAGCAGTTTAGTGACTAGCGGGGTTCTGAACACCGGGGAGCTGTTTTTT.

In this sample, this clonotype turned up a few times. The V and J genes are TRBV5-1 and TRBJ2-1, with 9 bases fitting TRBD2. With 2 bases clipped from V and 1 base from J, the junction kept 4 bases outside the gene matches. Germline V CDR1 and CDR2: SGHRS, YFSETQ. The CDR3 covers 16 residues. Here the CDR3 DNA reads TGCGCCAGCAGCTTAGGCGGGGGGGCTTCCTACAATGAGCAGTTCTTC. It codes for CASSLGGGASYNEQFF. Complete variable domain (other parts from reference TRBV5-1 and TRBJ2-1): KAGVTQTPRYLIKTRGQQVTLSCSPISGHRSVSWYQQTPGQGLQFLFEYFSETQRNKGNFPGRFSGRQFSNSRSEMNVSTLELGDSALYLCASSLGGGASYNEQFFGPGTRLTVL.

This clonotype appeared a few times. The chain uses TRBV6-2 or TRBV6-3 and TRBJ1-5, with D maybe TRBD1 (6 bases). There are 15 residues in the CDR3. The germline V gene has CDR1 MNHEY and CDR2 SVGEGT. The V end was cut by 8 bases, the J end by 0 bases, with 14 bases between. The CDR3 bases are TGTGCCAGCGGACCCACAGGGAATAGCAATCAGCCCCAGCATTTT. It translates to CASGPTGNSNQPQHF.

The V and J genes are TRBV20-1 and TRBJ1-3, with a tentative D call TRBD1 (6 bases). CDR1 is DFQATT, CDR2 SNEGSKA, per germline (reference sequence). Trimming removed 3 bases at V and 8 bases at J, with 14 bases between. This CDR3 is 13 amino acids long. The chain's CDR3 is CSARDSRVYTIYF. As DNA, the CDR3 is TGCAGTGCTAGGGACAGCCGTGTGTACACCATATATTTT.

This chain links TRBV5-1 with TRBJ2-3, with 7 bases that match TRBD1. With V trimmed by 7 bases and J by 3 bases, 14 bases remained unmatched. This CDR3 comprises 16 residues. Germline assignment: CDR1 SGHRS and CDR2 YFSETQ. The CDR3 coding sequence is TGCGCCAGCTCTCCCGGGACAGTGAAATTAACAGATACGCAGTATTTT. This gives the protein CASSPGTVKLTDTQYF. Drawing the rest from reference TRBV5-1 and TRBJ2-3, the complete variable domain is KAGVTQTPRYLIKTRGQQVTLSCSPISGHRSVSWYQQTPGQGLQFLFEYFSETQRNKGNFPGRFSGRQFSNSRSEMNVSTLELGDSALYLCASSPGTVKLTDTQYFGPGTRLTVL.

The chain couples TRBV20-1 to TRBJ2-5; D ambiguous. Germline loops: CDR1 DFQATT, CDR2 SNEGSKA (reference sequence). The germline V and J ends were trimmed by 2 bases and 2 bases, with 12 bases remaining between them. The CDR3 consists of 14 residues. The CDR3 protein is CSARTFLLQETQYF. The DNA of the CDR3 is TGCAGTGCTAGAACCTTCCTCCTGCAAGAGACCCAGTACTTC.

This clonotype appeared a few times. This chain uses TRBV5-1 with TRBJ2-3; 12 bases match TRBD2. Trimming cost V 2 bases and J 5 bases; bases outside gene matches: 3. The CDR3 runs to 15 residues. Germline V gene data show CDR1 as SGHRS and CDR2 as YFSETQ. The CDR3, as DNA: TGCGCCAGCAGCTTCTCTAGCGGGAGGGTAGATACGCAGTATTTT. It codes for CASSFSSGRVDTQYF.

In its sample, this clonotype was seen many times. This chain uses TRBV2 with TRBJ2-1; D might be TRBD1 or TRBD2, each matching 6 bases. The germline CDR1 and CDR2 sequences are SNHLY and FYNNEI. The CDR3 is 13 amino acids. Trimming removed 4 bases at V and 8 bases at J, with 12 bases between. The CDR3 sequence: CASSARRGDEQFF. The CDR3 DNA reads TGTGCCAGCAGTGCCAGGAGGGGGGATGAGCAGTTCTTC. Full variable domain (remainder filled in from reference TRBV2 and TRBJ2-1): EPEVTQTPSHQVTQMGQEVILRCVPISNHLYFYWYRQILGQKVEFLVSFYNNEISEKSEIFDDQFSVERPDGSNFTLKIRSTKLEDSAMYFCASSARRGDEQFFGPGTRLTVL.

This clonotype was found a few times. This chain connects TRBV7-8 to TRBJ2-1, with D possibly being TRBD2 (6 bases). V was pared by 1 base and J by 3 bases, with 10 bases between. Germline V lookup: CDR1 SGHVS, CDR2 FQNEAQ. The CDR3 is 15 amino acids. The CDR3 region has the DNA TGTGCCAGCAGCTTAGGGGGGGTAGGCTACAATGAGCAGTTCTTC. Translating it yields CASSLGGVGYNEQFF.

V and J are TRBV11-2 and TRBJ2-5; TRBD1 agrees at 8 bases. The CDR3 extends over 15 amino acids. CDR1 SGHAT and CDR2 FQNNGV come from the germline V gene. J gave up 3 bases and V 1 base, and 4 bases lay outside the gene matches. This chain's CDR3 is CASSLVQGAKETQYF. CDR3 coding DNA: TGTGCCAGCAGCTTAGTGCAGGGGGCTAAAGAGACCCAGTACTTC. Full variable domain (rest looked up from reference TRBV11-2 and TRBJ2-5): EAGVAQSPRYKIIEKRQSVAFWCNPISGHATLYWYQQILGQGPKLLIQFQNNGVVDDSQLPKDRFSAERLKGVDSTLKIQPAKLEDSAVYLCASSLVQGAKETQYFGPGTRLLVL.

The V and J genes are TRBV4-2 and TRBJ1-2; TRBD1 matches 7 bases. Trimming took 1 base from V and 4 from J; bases not matched to a gene: 6. The CDR3 sequence is 15 residues long. The germline CDR1 and CDR2 sequences are LGHNA and YNFKEQ. The CDR3 nucleotides read TGTGCCAGCAGCCAAGGGGAACGACAGGGCTATGGCTACACCTTC. This translates into CASSQGERQGYGYTF.

The CDR3 loop is CASSYGQGLGYTF. The CDR3 DNA reads as TGTGCCAGCAGTTACGGACAGGGACTGGGCTACACCTTC. The chain recombines TRBV6-5 with TRBJ1-2; 8 bases are shared with TRBD1. With V trimmed by 2 bases and J by 8 bases, 4 bases remained unmatched. The germline V gene has CDR1 MNHEY and CDR2 SVGAGI. This CDR3 spans 13 amino acids.

There are a few counts of this clonotype. This rearrangement joins TRBV20-1 to TRBJ2-7; no clear D. The CDR3 runs 14 residues. The germline V gene has CDR1 DFQATT and CDR2 SNEGSKA (reference sequence). V was pared by 2 bases and J by 2 bases, with 13 bases between. This chain's CDR3 is CSARHRRVTYEQYF. The DNA for the CDR3 is TGCAGTGCTAGACATAGACGGGTCACCTACGAGCAGTACTTC.